This T cell receptor (beta chain) stems from a study of blood T cell repertoires in COVID-19. Overall study context: The study drew acute and convalescent COVID-19 samples from the United States, Italy and Spain. Sample material is recorded as cDNA or gDNA derived from T cells, B-cell-depleted T cells, or PBMCs.

V was trimmed by 6 bases and J by 0 bases, leaving 24 bases between them. In germline, CDR1 is WSHSY, CDR2 SAAADI. The CDR3 runs to 19 residues. Cohorts were determined from participant-reported clinical history. Either two negative PCRs, clearance, or symptom resolution qualified Cohort 3 donors as recovered. The assay was immunoSEQ multiplex PCR, and TCRdb's table has in-frame clones only and misses some. This table has over 350,000 clones, around nine tenths appearing once. V is TRBV10-2 and J is TRBJ1-5; possibly TRBD1 for D (6 bases). This clonotype was sampled from a woman aged 18-30 years who had recovered from COVID-19. Sequencing was done on a sample of PBMCs or T cells enriched from blood (not recorded which). This CDR3 reads CASRPDETFQGNSNQPQHF. The CDR3, as DNA: TGCGCCAGCAGACCAGATGAGACCTTCCAGGGGAATAGCAATCAGCCCCAGCATTTT.